This TCR beta chain appears in the sequencing data of a study of beta chain features in type 1 diabetes. Regarding the study as a whole: Shortening that was moderate but significant affected the TCRB CDR3s of Type 1 diabetes patients in all four CD4+ subsets.

This CDR3 spans 15 amino acids. As to this clone: What it binds is unknown.

Expressed TCRB transcripts got sequenced, as all isolated RNA was reverse transcribed. Average reads for naive, central memory and regulatory T cell samples were roughly 3.5 million. Produced via immunoSEQ multiplex PCR; TCRdb's table is partial and in-frame only. The sample shows almost 350,000 clones, around 9% of them seen only once. The TCR originated in a man aged 30 to 39 with type 1 diabetes. Sequencing was carried out using central memory CD4+ T cells from blood. V usage is TRBV21-1 and J usage is TRBJ1-4; the D call TRBD1 from the table was never checked on the DNA. TRBV21-1 is a listed pseudogene. This CDR3 is CASSKYRGRYEKLFF. The CDR3 DNA follows: TGTGCCAGCAGCAAATATAGGGGGCGATATGAAAAACTGTTTTTT.